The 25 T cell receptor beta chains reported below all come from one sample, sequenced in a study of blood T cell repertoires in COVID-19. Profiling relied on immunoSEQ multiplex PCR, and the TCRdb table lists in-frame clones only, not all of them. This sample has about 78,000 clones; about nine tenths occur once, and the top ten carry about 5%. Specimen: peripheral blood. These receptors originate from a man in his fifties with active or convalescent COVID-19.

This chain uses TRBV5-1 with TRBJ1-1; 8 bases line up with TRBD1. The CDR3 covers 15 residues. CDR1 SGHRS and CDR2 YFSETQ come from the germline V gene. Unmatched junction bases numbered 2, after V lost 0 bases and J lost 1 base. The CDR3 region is CASSLVGTGNTEAFF. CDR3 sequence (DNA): TGCGCCAGCAGCTTGGTGGGGACAGGGAACACTGAAGCTTTCTTT.

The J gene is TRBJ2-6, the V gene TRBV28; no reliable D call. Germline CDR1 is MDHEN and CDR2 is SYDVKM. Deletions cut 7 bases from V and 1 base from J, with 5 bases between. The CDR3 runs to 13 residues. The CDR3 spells CASTSSGANVLTF. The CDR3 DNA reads TGTGCCAGCACATCATCTGGGGCCAACGTCCTGACTTTC.

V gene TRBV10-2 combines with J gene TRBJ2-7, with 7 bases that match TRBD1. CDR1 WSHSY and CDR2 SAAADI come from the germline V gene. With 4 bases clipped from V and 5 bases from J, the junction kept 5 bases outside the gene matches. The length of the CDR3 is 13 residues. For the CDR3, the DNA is TGCGCCAGCAGTGTCCCAGGGGGTAACGAGCAGTACGTC. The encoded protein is CASSVPGGNEQYV.

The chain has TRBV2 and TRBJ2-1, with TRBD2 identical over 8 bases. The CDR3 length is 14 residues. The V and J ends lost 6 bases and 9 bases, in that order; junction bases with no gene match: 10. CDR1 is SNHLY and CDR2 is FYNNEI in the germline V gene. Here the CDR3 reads CASSLGTRISEQFF. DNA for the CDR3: TGTGCCAGCAGCCTTGGGACTAGAATAAGTGAGCAGTTCTTC. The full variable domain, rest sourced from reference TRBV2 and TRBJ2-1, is EPEVTQTPSHQVTQMGQEVILRCVPISNHLYFYWYRQILGQKVEFLVSFYNNEISEKSEIFDDQFSVERPDGSNFTLKIRSTKLEDSAMYFCASSLGTRISEQFFGPGTRLTVL.

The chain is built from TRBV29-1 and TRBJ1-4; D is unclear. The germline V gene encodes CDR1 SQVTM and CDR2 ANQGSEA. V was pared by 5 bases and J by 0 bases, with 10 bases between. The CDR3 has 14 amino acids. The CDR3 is CSVTDGATNEKLFF. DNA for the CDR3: TGCAGCGTTACCGATGGAGCAACTAATGAAAAACTGTTTTTT.

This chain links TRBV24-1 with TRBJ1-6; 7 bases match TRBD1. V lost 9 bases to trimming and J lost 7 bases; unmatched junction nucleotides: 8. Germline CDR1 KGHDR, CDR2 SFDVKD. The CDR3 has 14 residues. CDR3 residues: CATPHRGENSPLHF. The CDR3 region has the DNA TGTGCCACCCCCCACAGGGGAGAAAATTCACCCCTCCACTTT.

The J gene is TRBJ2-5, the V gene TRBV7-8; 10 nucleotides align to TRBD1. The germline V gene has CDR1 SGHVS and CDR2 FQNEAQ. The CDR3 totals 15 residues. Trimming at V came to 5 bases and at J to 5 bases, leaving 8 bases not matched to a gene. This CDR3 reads CASSLRQGAGETQYF. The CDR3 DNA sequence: TGTGCCAGCAGCCTTAGACAGGGGGCGGGTGAGACCCAGTACTTC.

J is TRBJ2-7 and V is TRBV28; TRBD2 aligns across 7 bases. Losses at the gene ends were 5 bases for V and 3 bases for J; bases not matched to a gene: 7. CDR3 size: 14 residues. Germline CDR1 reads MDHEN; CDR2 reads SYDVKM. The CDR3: CASSPRDYGYEQYV. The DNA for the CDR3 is TGTGCCAGCAGTCCACGGGACTATGGCTACGAGCAGTACGTC.

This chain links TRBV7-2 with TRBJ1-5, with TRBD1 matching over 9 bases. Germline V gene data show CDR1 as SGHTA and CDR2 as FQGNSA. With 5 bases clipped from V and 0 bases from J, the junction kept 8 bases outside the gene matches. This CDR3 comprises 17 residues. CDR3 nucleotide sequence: TGTGCCAGCAGCCCAGGGACAGGGTCTTATAGCAATCAGCCCCAGCATTTT. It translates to CASSPGTGSYSNQPQHF.

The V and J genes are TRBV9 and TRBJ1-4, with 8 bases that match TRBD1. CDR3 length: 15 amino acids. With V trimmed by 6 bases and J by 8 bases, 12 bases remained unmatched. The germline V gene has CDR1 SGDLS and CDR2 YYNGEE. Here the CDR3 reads CASTSPGTGDEKLFF. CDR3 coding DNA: TGTGCCAGCACATCTCCCGGGACAGGTGACGAAAAACTGTTTTTT.

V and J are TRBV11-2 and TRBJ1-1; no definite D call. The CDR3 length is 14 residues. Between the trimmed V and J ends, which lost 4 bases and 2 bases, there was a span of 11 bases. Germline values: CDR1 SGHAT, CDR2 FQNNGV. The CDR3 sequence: CASSSQTGNTEAFF. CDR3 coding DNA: TGTGCCAGCAGCTCCCAGACTGGTAACACTGAAGCTTTCTTT.

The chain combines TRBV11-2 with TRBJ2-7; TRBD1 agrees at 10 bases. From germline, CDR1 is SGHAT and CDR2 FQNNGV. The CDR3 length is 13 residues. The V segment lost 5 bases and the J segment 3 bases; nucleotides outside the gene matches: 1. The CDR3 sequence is CASSGDRGYEQYV. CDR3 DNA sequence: TGTGCCAGCAGCGGGGACAGGGGCTACGAGCAGTACGTC.

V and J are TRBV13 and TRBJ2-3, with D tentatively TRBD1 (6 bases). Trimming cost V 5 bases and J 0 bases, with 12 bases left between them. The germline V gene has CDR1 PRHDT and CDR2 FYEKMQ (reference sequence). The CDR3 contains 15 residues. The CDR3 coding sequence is TGTGCCAGCAGCCAGGGGACAACTAGCACAGATACGCAGTATTTT. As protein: CASSQGTTSTDTQYF. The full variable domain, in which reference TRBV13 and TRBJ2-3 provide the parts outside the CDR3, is AAGVIQSPRHLIKEKRETATLKCYPIPRHDTVYWYQQGPGQDPQFLISFYEKMQSDKGSIPDRFSAQQFSDYHSELNMSSLELGDSALYFCASSQGTTSTDTQYFGPGTRLTVL.

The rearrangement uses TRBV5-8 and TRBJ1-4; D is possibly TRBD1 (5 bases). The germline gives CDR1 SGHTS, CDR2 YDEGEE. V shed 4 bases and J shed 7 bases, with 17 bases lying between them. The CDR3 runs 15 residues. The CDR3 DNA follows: TGTGCCAGCAGCAACTTTACGGGGGGGATTGAAAAACTGTTTTTT. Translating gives CASSNFTGGIEKLFF.

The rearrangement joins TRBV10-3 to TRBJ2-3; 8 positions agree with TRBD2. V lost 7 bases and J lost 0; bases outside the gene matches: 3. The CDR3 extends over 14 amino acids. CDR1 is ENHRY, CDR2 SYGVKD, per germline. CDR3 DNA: TGTGCCATCAATGCGGGGGGTAGCACAGATACGCAGTATTTT. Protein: CAINAGGSTDTQYF.

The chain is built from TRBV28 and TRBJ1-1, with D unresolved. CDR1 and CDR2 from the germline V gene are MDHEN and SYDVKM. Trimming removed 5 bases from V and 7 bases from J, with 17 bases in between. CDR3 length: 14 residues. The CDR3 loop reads CASSLQNKYGEAFF. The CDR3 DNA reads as TGTGCCAGCAGTCTACAGAATAAGTACGGTGAAGCTTTCTTT. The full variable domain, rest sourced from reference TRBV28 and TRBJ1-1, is DVKVTQSSRYLVKRTGEKVFLECVQDMDHENMFWYRQDPGLGLRLIYFSYDVKMKEKGDIPEGYSVSREKKERFSLILESASTNQTSMYLCASSLQNKYGEAFFGQGTRLTVV.

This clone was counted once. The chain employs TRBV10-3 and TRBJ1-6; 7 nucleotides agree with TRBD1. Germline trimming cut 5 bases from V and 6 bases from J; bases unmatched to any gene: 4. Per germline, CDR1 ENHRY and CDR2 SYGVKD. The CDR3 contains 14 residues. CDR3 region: CAISPTGINSPLHF. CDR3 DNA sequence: TGTGCCATCAGTCCGACAGGGATTAATTCACCCCTCCACTTT.

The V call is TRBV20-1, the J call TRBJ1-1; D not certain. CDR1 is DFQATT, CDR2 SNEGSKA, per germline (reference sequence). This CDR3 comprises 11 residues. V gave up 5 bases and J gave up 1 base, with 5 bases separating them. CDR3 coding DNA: TGCAGTGCTCCAGAGAACACTGAAGCTTTCTTT. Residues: CSAPENTEAFF.

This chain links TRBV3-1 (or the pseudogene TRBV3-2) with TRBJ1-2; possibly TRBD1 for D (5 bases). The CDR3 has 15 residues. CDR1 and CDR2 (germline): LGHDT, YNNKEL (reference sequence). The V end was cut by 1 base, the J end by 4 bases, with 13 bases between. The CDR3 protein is CASSQGMGGTYGYTF. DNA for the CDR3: TGTGCCAGCAGCCAAGGAATGGGGGGGACCTATGGCTACACCTTC.

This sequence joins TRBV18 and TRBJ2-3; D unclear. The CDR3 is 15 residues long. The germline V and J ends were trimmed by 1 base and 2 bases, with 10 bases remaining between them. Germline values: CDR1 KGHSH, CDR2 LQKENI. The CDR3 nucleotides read TGTGCCAGCTCACCACTCGGCGGCTACACAGATACGCAGTATTTT. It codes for CASSPLGGYTDTQYF.

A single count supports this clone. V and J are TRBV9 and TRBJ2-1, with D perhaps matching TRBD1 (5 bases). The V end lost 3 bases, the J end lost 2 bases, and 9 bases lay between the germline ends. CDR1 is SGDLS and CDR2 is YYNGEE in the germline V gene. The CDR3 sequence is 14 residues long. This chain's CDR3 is CASSARQTYNEQFF. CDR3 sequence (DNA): TGTGCCAGCAGCGCCCGACAGACCTACAATGAGCAGTTCTTC.

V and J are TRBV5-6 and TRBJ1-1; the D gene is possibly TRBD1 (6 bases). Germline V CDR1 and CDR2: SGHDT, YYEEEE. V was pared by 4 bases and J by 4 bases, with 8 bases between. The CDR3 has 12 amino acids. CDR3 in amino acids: CASSQGTTEAFF. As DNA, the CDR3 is TGTGCCAGCAGCCAGGGGACCACTGAAGCTTTCTTT.

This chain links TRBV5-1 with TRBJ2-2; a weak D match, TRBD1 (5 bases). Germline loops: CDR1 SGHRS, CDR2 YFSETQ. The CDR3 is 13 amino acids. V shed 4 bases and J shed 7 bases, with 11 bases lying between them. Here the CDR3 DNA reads TGCGCCAGCAGCGAAGACAGTTACGGGGAGCTGTTTTTT. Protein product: CASSEDSYGELFF.

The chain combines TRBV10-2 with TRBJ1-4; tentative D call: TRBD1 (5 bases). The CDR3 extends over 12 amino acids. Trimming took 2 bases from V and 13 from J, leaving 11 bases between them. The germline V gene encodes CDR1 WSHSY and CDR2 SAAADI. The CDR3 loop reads CASSEPQGGLFF. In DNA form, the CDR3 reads TGCGCCAGCAGTGAGCCCCAGGGCGGACTGTTTTTT.

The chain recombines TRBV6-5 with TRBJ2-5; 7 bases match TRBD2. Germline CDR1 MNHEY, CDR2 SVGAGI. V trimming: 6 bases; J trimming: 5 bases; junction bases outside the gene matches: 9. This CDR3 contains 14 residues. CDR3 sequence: CASSRDVGGETQYF. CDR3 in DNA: TGTGCCAGCAGCCGGGACGTGGGGGGGGAGACCCAGTACTTC.